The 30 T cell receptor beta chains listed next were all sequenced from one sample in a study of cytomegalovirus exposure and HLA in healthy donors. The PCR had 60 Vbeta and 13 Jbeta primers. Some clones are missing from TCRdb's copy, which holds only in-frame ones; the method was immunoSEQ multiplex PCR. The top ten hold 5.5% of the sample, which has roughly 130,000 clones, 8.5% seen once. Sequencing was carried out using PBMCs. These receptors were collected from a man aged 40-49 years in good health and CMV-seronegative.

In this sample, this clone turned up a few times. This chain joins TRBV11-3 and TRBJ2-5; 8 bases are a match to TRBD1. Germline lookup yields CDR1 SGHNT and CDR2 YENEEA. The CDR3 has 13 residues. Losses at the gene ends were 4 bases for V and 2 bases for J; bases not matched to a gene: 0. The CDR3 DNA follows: TGTGCCAGCAGCTACAGGGGGCAAGAGACCCAGTACTTC. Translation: CASSYRGQETQYF.

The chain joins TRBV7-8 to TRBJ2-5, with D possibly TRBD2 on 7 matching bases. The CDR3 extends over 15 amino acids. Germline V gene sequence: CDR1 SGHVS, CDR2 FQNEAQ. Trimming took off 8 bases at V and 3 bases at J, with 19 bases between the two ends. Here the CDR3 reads CASSPGGLAEETQYF. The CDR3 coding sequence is TGTGCCAGCTCGCCGGGGGGCTTGGCCGAAGAGACCCAGTACTTC.

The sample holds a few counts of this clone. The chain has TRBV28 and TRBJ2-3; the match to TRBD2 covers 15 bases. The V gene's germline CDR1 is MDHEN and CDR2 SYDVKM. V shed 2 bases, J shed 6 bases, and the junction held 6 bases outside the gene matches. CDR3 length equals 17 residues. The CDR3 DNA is TGTGCCAGCAGTTTAAGGACTAGCGGGGGGGCGGAGGATACGCAGTATTTT. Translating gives CASSLRTSGGAEDTQYF.

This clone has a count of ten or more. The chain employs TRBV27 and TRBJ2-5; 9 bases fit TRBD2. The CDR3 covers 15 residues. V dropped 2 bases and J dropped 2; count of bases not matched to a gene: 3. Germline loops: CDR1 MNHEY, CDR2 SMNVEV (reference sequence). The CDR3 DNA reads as TGTGCCAGCAGTTTACCGCGGGGGGGGCAAGAGACCCAGTACTTC. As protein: CASSLPRGGQETQYF.

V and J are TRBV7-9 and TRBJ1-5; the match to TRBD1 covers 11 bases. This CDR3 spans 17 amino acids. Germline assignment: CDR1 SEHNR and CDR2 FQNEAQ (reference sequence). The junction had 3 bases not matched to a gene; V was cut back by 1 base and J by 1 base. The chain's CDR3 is CASSLGGQGVSNQPQHF. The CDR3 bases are TGTGCCAGCAGCTTAGGGGGACAGGGGGTGAGCAATCAGCCCCAGCATTTT.

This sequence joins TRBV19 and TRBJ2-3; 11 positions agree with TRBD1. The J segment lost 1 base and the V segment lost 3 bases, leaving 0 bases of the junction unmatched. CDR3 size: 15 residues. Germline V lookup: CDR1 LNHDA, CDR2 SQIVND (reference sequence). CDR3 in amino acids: CASSMGQGGTDTQYF. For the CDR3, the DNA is TGTGCCAGTAGTATGGGACAGGGGGGCACAGATACGCAGTATTTT.

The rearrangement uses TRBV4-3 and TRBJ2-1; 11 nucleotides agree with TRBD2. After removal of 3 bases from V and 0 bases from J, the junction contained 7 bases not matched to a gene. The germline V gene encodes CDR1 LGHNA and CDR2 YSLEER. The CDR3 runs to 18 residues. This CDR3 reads CASSQDLAGGNSYNEQFF. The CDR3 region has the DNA TGCGCCAGCAGCCAGGACCTAGCGGGGGGCAACTCCTACAATGAGCAGTTCTTC.

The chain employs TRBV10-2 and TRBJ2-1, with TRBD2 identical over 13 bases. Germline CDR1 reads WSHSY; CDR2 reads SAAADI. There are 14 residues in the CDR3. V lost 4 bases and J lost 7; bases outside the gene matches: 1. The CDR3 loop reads CASSGLAGGNEQFF. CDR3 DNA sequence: TGCGCCAGCAGTGGACTAGCGGGGGGTAATGAGCAGTTCTTC.

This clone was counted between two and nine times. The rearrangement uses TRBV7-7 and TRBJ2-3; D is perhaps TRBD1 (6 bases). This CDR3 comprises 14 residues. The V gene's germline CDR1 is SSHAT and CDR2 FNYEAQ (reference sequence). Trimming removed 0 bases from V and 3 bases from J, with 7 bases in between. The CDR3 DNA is TGTGCCAGCAGCTTAGCGGGGGCAACAGATACGCAGTATTTT. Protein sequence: CASSLAGATDTQYF.

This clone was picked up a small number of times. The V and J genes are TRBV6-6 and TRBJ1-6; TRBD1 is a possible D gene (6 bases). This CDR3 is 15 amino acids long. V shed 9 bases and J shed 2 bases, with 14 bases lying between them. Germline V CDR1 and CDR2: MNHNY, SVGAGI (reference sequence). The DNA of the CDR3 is TGTGCCAGTTTAGGGACAAATCCCTATAATTCACCCCTCCACTTT. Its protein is CASLGTNPYNSPLHF.

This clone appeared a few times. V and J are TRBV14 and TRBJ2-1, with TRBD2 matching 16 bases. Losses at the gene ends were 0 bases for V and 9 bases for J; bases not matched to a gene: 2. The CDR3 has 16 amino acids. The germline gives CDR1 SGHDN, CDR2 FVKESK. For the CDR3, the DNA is TGTGCCAGCAGCCAAGAGGGACTAGCGGGGGGGAGTGAGCAGTTCTTC. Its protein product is CASSQEGLAGGSEQFF.

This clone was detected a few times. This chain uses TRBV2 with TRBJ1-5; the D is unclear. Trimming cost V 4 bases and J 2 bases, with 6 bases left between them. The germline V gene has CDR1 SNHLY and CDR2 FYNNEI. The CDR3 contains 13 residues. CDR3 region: CASSVFGNQPQHF. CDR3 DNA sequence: TGTGCCAGCAGTGTATTCGGCAATCAGCCCCAGCATTTT.

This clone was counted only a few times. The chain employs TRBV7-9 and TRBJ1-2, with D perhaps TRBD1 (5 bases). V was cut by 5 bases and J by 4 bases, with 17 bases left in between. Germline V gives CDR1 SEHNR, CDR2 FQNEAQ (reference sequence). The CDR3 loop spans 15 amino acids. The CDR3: CASSDGGGSLYGYTF. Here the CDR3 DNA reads TGTGCCAGCAGCGACGGGGGAGGAAGCCTCTATGGCTACACCTTC.

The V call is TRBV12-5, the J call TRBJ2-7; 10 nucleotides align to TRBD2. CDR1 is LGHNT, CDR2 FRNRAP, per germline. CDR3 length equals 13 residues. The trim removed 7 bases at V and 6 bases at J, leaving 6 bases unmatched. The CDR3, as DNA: TGTGCTAGTGCCAAGCGGGGGGGCCTCGAGCAGTACTTC. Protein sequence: CASAKRGGLEQYF.

As DNA, the CDR3 is TGTGCCAGCAGCTTGAAAATGGGCTCGAACACTGAAGCTTTCTTT. This sequence encodes CASSLKMGSNTEAFF. J is TRBJ1-1 and V is TRBV5-4; D ambiguous. Germline CDR1 and CDR2: SGHNT and YYREEE (reference sequence). The CDR3 contains 15 residues. The V end was cut by 1 base, the J end by 1 base, with 11 bases between.

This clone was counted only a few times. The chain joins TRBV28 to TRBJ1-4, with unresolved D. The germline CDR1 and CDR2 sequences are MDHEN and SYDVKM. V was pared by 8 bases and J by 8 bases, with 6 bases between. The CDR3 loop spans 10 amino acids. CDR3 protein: CASSGEKLFF. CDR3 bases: TGTGCCAGCTCGGGAGAAAAACTGTTTTTT.

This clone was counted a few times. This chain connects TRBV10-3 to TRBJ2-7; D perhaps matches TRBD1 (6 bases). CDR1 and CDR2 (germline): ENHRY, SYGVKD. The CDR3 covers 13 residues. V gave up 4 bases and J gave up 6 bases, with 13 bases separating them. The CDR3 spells CAISGAGVREQYF. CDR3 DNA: TGTGCCATCAGTGGGGCAGGGGTACGCGAGCAGTACTTC.

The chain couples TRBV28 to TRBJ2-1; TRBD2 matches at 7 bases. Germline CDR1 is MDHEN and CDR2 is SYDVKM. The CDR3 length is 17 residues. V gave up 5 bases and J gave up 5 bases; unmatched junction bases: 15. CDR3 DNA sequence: TGTGCCAGCAGTCCCGGGAAGAGGCGGGGGACTCACAATGAGCAGTTCTTC. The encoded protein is CASSPGKRRGTHNEQFF.

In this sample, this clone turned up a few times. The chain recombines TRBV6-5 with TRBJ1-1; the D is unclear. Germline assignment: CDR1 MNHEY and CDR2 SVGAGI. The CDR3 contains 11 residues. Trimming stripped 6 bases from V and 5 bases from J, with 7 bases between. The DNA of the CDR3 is TGTGCCAGCAGAAGAGGGACTGAAGCTTTCTTT. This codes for CASRRGTEAFF.

Here the CDR3 reads CASSFGLAGGLYEQYF. The CDR3 region has the DNA TGCGCCAGCAGCTTCGGTCTAGCGGGAGGTCTCTACGAGCAGTACTTC. The chain links TRBV5-1 to TRBJ2-7; TRBD2 aligns across 11 bases. Per germline, CDR1 SGHRS and CDR2 YFSETQ. The CDR3 is 16 amino acids. V was clipped by 2 bases and J by 3 bases; unmatched bases: 7.

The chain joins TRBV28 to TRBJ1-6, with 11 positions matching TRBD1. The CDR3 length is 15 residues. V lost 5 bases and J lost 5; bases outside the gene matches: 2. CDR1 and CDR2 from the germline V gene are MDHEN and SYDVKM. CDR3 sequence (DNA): TGTGCCAGCAGTCGGACAGGGGGCGATAATTCACCCCTCCACTTT. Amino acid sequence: CASSRTGGDNSPLHF.

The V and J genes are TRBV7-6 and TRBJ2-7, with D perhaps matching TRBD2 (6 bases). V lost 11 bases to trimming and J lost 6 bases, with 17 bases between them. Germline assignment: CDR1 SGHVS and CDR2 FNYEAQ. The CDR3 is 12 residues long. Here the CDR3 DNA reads TGTGCCTCAAAAAGTCAGGGAGGCGAGCAGTACTTC. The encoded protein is CASKSQGGEQYF.

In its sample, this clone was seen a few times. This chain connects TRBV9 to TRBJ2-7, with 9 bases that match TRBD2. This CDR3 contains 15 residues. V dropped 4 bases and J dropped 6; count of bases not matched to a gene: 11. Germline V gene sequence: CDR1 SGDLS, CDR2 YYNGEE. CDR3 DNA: TGTGCCAGCAGCCCCGGGGCTAGCGGGGTGAGCGAGCAGTACTTC. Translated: CASSPGASGVSEQYF. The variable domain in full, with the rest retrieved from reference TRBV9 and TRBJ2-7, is DSGVTQTPKHLITATGQRVTLRCSPRSGDLSVYWYQQSLDQGLQFLIQYYNGEERAKGNILERFSAQQFPDLHSELNLSSLELGDSALYFCASSPGASGVSEQYFGPGTRLTVT.

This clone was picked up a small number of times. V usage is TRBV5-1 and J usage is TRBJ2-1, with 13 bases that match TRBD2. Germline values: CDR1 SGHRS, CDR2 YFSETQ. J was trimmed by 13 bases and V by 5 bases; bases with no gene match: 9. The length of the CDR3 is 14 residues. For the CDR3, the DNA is TGCGCCAGCAGGGGGACTAGCGGGGCCGGGACCCAGTTCTTC. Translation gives CASRGTSGAGTQFF.

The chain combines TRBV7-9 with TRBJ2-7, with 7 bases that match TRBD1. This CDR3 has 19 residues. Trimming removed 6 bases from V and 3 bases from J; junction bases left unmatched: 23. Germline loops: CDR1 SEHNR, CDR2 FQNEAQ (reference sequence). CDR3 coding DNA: TGTGCCAGCAGTTGGGACAGTAAGGCCGTTGGGATAACGGTCTACGAGCAGTACTTC. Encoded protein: CASSWDSKAVGITVYEQYF.

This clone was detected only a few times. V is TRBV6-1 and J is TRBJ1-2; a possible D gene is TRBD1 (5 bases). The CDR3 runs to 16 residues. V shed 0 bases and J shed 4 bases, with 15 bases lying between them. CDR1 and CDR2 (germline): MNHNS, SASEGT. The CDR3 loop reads CASSEAATDYFYGYTF. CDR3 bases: TGTGCCAGCAGTGAAGCGGCGACAGATTACTTCTATGGCTACACCTTC.

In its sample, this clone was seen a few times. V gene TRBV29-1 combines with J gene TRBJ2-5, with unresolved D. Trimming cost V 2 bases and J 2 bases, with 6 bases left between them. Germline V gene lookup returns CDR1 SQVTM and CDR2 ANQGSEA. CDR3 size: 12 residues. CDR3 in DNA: TGCAGCGTTGAAATTCAGCAAGAGACCCAGTACTTC. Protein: CSVEIQQETQYF.

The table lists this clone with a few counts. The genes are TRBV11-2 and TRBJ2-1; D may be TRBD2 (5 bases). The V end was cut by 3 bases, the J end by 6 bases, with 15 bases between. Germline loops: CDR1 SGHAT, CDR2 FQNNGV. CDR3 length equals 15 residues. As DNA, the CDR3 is TGTGCCAGCAGCTTTGGGCTAGCCGAATCCAATGAGCAGTTCTTC. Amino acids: CASSFGLAESNEQFF.

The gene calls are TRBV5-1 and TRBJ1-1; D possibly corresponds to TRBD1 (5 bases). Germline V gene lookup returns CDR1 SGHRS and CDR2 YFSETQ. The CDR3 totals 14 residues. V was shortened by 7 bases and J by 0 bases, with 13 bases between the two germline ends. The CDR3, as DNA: TGCGCCAGCCGAACGGGACTGATGAACACTGAAGCTTTCTTT. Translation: CASRTGLMNTEAFF.

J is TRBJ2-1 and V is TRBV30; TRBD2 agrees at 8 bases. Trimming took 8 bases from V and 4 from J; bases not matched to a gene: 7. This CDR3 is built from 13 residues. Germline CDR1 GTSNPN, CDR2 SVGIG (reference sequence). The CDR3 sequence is CAGQSGGYNEQFF. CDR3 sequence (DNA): TGTGCCGGGCAGAGCGGGGGTTACAATGAGCAGTTCTTC.